These 8 T cell receptor beta chains originate from one sample sequenced in a study of molecular identifiers for immune sequencing clone quantification. TCRdb processed the PCR reads anew with MiXCR; each CDR3 protein has one entry. Here the sample spans under 350,000 distinct CDR3 sequences, roughly a quarter being singletons. Source material: naive CD8+ T cells from blood, with Jurkat cell RNA spiked in. The subset denotes: FACS-sorted CD8+CD4-CCR7+CD45RA+ naive T cells. All receptors come from a human donor in good health. Some libraries in this study had Jurkat cell RNA spiked in.

The chain couples TRBV6-2 or TRBV6-3 to TRBJ2-3; 7 positions agree with TRBD1. There are 16 residues in the CDR3. The V segment lost 6 bases and the J segment 5 bases; nucleotides outside the gene matches: 14. The germline V gene has CDR1 MNHEY and CDR2 SVGEGT. CDR3 loop: CASSLQGLPREDTQYF. The CDR3 DNA reads as TGTGCCAGCAGCCTACAGGGGTTACCCCGGGAAGATACGCAGTATTTT.

Remarks on this clonotype: Just one base apart from a much larger clone, this may be a read error. V and J are TRBV19 and TRBJ2-6; D call uncertain. The CDR3 is made up of 13 amino acids. From germline, CDR1 is LNHDA and CDR2 SQIVND (reference sequence). CDR3 nucleotides: TGTACCACCAGAGGCTCTGGGGCCAACGTCCTGACTTTC. This sequence encodes CTTRGSGANVLTF. Using reference TRBV19 and TRBJ2-6 for the parts outside the CDR3, the full variable domain is DGGITQSPKYLFRKEGQNVTLSCEQNLNHDAMYWYRQDPGQGLRLIYYSQIVNDFQKGDIAEGYSVSREKKESFPLTVTSAQKNPTAFYLCTTRGSGANVLTFGAGSRLTVL.

The V gene is TRBV2, the J gene TRBJ1-1, with 10 nucleotides matching TRBD1. The CDR3 is 11 residues long. V gave up 10 bases and J gave up 6 bases; unmatched junction bases: 2. Germline V gene lookup returns CDR1 SNHLY and CDR2 FYNNEI. CDR3 nucleotide sequence: TGTGCCATCGGACAGGGGGCTGAAGCTTTCTTT. It translates to CAIGQGAEAFF.

The chain combines TRBV29-1 with TRBJ2-4; TRBD1 matches 9 bases. Germline trimming cut 3 bases from V and 0 bases from J; bases unmatched to any gene: 9. CDR3 length equals 17 residues. Germline CDR1 SQVTM, CDR2 ANQGSEA. CDR3 protein: CSVEGTGNKLAKNIQYF. CDR3 in DNA: TGCAGCGTTGAGGGGACAGGGAACAAATTAGCCAAAAACATTCAGTACTTC.

This clonotype was recorded many times. In DNA, the CDR3 is TGTGCCAGCACTCTTGCAGGGGAGCTGTTTTTT. Translating gives CASTLAGELFF. This chain joins TRBV28 and TRBJ2-2; D is uncertain. The CDR3 length is 11 residues. Between the trimmed V and J ends, which lost 7 bases and 8 bases, there was a span of 8 bases. CDR1 MDHEN and CDR2 SYDVKM come from the germline V gene. Supplemented by reference TRBV28 and TRBJ2-2, the full variable domain reads DVKVTQSSRYLVKRTGEKVFLECVQDMDHENMFWYRQDPGLGLRLIYFSYDVKMKEKGDIPEGYSVSREKKERFSLILESASTNQTSMYLCASTLAGELFFGEGSRLTVL.

This clonotype was picked up a small number of times. This sequence joins TRBV12-3 or TRBV12-4 and TRBJ2-5; TRBD1 might be the D (6 bases). The CDR3 spans 14 residues. Trimming left V 5 bases short and J 4 bases short, with 14 bases between. The CDR3 DNA reads TGTGCCAGCAGTCTCCCGGACAGTCGAGAGACCCAGTACTTC. Protein product: CASSLPDSRETQYF.

In the case of this clonotype: At one boundary the junction diverges from the germline segment, which might be a read error. This chain links TRBV4-3 with TRBJ2-1, with a weak D call TRBD2 (6 bases). The CDR3 length is 16 residues. The V gene's germline CDR1 is LGHNA and CDR2 YSLEER. CDR3 nucleotides: TGCGCCAGCGGCCAGGACTACCGGAGCTCCTACAATGAGCAGTTCTTC. Translation gives CASGQDYRSSYNEQFF.

On this clonotype itself: This could be a read error, since a much larger clone is one nucleotide away. The CDR3 reads CGSSPHPGQGFQPQHF. CDR3 coding DNA: TGTGGCAGCAGTCCCCATCCGGGACAGGGTTTTCAGCCCCAGCATTTT. The V gene is TRBV27, the J gene TRBJ1-5; 9 bases line up with TRBD1. The CDR3 covers 16 residues. Germline CDR1 MNHEY, CDR2 SMNVEV (reference sequence).